This T cell receptor beta chain was recorded in a study of T cells in women clearing cervical HPV infection. Study-wide background: Controls' single incident HPV16 infection cleared within 12 months without precancer.

Note on this clone: What it binds is unknown. The read finishes 3 residues shy of the CDR3 end, and the germline J gene is used to complete it.

Study-level points and caveats: Combining TCR richness with V gene abundances gave approximately 0.84 AUC.

Per germline, CDR1 SEHNR and CDR2 FQNEAQ (reference sequence). There are 15 residues in the CDR3. Trimming left V 1 base short and J 0 bases short, with 10 bases between. Method: immunoSEQ multiplex PCR; TCRdb's copy keeps in-frame clones and lacks some. The sample totals fewer than 50,000 clones; its top ten clones hold 0.95% to 1.5%. The sample was blood buffy coat. This TCR came from a woman aged 18-70 years with a cervical HPV16 infection that either progressed to CIN3+ or cleared (not recorded which). This sequence joins TRBV7-9 and TRBJ2-7; no definite D call. CDR3 DNA (partial): TGTGCCAGCAGCTTAGAACCCGCTAACTCCTACGAG. It translates to CASSLEPANSYE. The entire CDR3 is CASSLEPANSYEQYF.